These T cell receptor beta chains were read from a single sample in a study of shared clonotypes between healthy human individuals. Some clones are missing from TCRdb's copy, which holds only in-frame ones; the method was immunoSEQ multiplex PCR. The data show roughly 2.6 million clones, roughly 92% seen once. Material: naive CD4+ T cells sorted from blood. All receptors come from a man aged 18 to 29 in good health. The CDR3 runs from the conserved cysteine through the conserved F or W. The order of the fields is clone size, D gene, CDR3 length, J gene, V gene, CDR3 protein, CDR3 DNA. A D gene is named only where the DNA matches it firmly. Some rows mark clone size as missing; the rest say once, few, many or name a class of expanded clone.

clone size: -; D gene: -; CDR3 length: 15; J gene: TRBJ2-2; V gene: TRBV30; CDR3 protein: CAWSGRGPNTGELFF; CDR3 DNA: TGTGCCTGGAGTGGACGGGGTCCGAACACCGGGGAGCTGTTTTTT
clone size: -; D gene: -; CDR3 length: 13; J gene: TRBJ1-1; V gene: TRBV28; CDR3 protein: CASSPRAFREAFF; CDR3 DNA: TGTGCCAGCAGCCCCCGCGCGTTTAGAGAAGCTTTCTTT
clone size: -; D gene: -; CDR3 length: 16; J gene: TRBJ2-3; V gene: TRBV7-8; CDR3 protein: CASSSRRGESTDTQYF; CDR3 DNA: TGTGCCAGCAGCAGCCGAAGGGGCGAGAGCACAGATACGCAGTATTTT
clone size: once; D gene: TRBD1; CDR3 length: 12; J gene: TRBJ1-1; V gene: TRBV6-5; CDR3 protein: CASSTQGAEAFF; CDR3 DNA: TGTGCCAGCAGCACACAGGGGGCTGAAGCTTTCTTT
clone size: -; D gene: -; CDR3 length: 13; J gene: TRBJ1-1; V gene: TRBV2; CDR3 protein: CASARDQNTEAFF; CDR3 DNA: TGTGCCAGTGCCCGGGACCAGAACACTGAAGCTTTCTTT
clone size: -; D gene: TRBD1; CDR3 length: 16; J gene: TRBJ1-5; V gene: TRBV18; CDR3 protein: CASSARQGGYNQPQHF; CDR3 DNA: TGTGCCAGCTCAGCGAGACAGGGGGGGTACAATCAGCCCCAGCATTTT
clone size: -; D gene: -; CDR3 length: 16; J gene: TRBJ1-5; V gene: TRBV10-1; CDR3 protein: CASSDGGRGKGQPQHF; CDR3 DNA: TGCGCCAGCAGTGACGGCGGCCGGGGAAAGGGTCAGCCCCAGCATTTT
clone size: -; D gene: -; CDR3 length: 14; J gene: TRBJ2-5; V gene: TRBV9; CDR3 protein: CASSVGASQETQYF; CDR3 DNA: TGTGCCAGCAGCGTAGGTGCCAGCCAAGAGACCCAGTACTTC
clone size: few; D gene: TRBD1; CDR3 length: 15; J gene: TRBJ2-7; V gene: TRBV28; CDR3 protein: CASSLPGTGGYEQYF; CDR3 DNA: TGTGCCAGCAGTTTACCCGGGACAGGGGGCTACGAGCAGTACTTC
clone size: once; D gene: -; CDR3 length: 12; J gene: TRBJ2-7; V gene: TRBV6-1; CDR3 protein: CASTSPPLEQYF; CDR3 DNA: TGTGCCAGCACCTCACCCCCCCTCGAGCAGTACTTC
clone size: -; D gene: -; CDR3 length: 15; J gene: TRBJ2-5; V gene: TRBV18; CDR3 protein: CASSLGHQYQETQYF; CDR3 DNA: TGTGCCAGCTCACTAGGACACCAATATCAAGAGACCCAGTACTTC
clone size: once; D gene: -; CDR3 length: 13; J gene: TRBJ2-5; V gene: TRBV7-7; CDR3 protein: CASSLGTQETQYF; CDR3 DNA: TGTGCTAGCAGCTTGGGGACTCAAGAGACCCAGTACTTC
clone size: -; D gene: -; CDR3 length: 14; J gene: TRBJ1-1; V gene: TRBV7-9; CDR3 protein: CASSLGKATTEAFF; CDR3 DNA: TGTGCCAGCAGCCTTGGTAAAGCAACCACTGAAGCTTTCTTT
clone size: -; D gene: -; CDR3 length: 15; J gene: TRBJ1-1; V gene: TRBV10-3; CDR3 protein: CAISDPGQGNTEAFF; CDR3 DNA: TGTGCCATCAGTGATCCCGGCCAGGGTAACACTGAAGCTTTCTTT
clone size: -; D gene: TRBD2; CDR3 length: 16; J gene: TRBJ2-7; V gene: TRBV18; CDR3 protein: CASSPPASGGAAEQYF; CDR3 DNA: TGTGCCAGCTCACCACCTGCTAGCGGGGGGGCTGCCGAGCAGTACTTC
clone size: -; D gene: -; CDR3 length: 12; J gene: TRBJ2-3; V gene: TRBV19; CDR3 protein: CASSPRTDTQYF; CDR3 DNA: TGTGCCAGTAGTCCCCGGACAGATACGCAGTATTTT
clone size: -; D gene: -; CDR3 length: 15; J gene: TRBJ1-5; V gene: TRBV6-1; CDR3 protein: CASSDQLYSNQPQHF; CDR3 DNA: TGTGCCAGCAGTGATCAATTATATAGCAATCAGCCCCAGCATTTT
clone size: -; D gene: TRBD1; CDR3 length: 14; J gene: TRBJ2-2; V gene: TRBV10-3; CDR3 protein: CAISDGRGTGELFF; CDR3 DNA: TGTGCCATCAGTGATGGCAGGGGGACCGGGGAGCTGTTTTTT
clone size: -; D gene: TRBD2; CDR3 length: 15; J gene: TRBJ2-1; V gene: TRBV6-5; CDR3 protein: CASSTTSGRINEQFF; CDR3 DNA: TGTGCCAGCAGTACCACTAGCGGGAGGATAAATGAGCAGTTCTTC
clone size: -; D gene: -; CDR3 length: 13; J gene: TRBJ2-7; V gene: TRBV18; CDR3 protein: CASSLGDWREQYF; CDR3 DNA: TGTGCCAGCTCACTAGGGGACTGGAGGGAGCAGTACTTC
clone size: -; D gene: -; CDR3 length: 13; J gene: TRBJ1-1; V gene: TRBV6-4; CDR3 protein: CASSPEGPTEAFF; CDR3 DNA: TGTGCCAGCAGTCCGGAGGGGCCCACTGAAGCTTTCTTT
clone size: few; D gene: -; CDR3 length: 12; J gene: TRBJ1-5; V gene: TRBV7-9; CDR3 protein: CASSTGVQPQHF; CDR3 DNA: TGTGCCAGCAGCACTGGTGTTCAGCCCCAGCATTTT
clone size: once; D gene: -; CDR3 length: 12; J gene: TRBJ2-7; V gene: TRBV5-1; CDR3 protein: CASKDTEGEQYF; CDR3 DNA: TGCGCCAGCAAGGACACGGAGGGGGAGCAGTACTTC
clone size: -; D gene: -; CDR3 length: 12; J gene: TRBJ2-7; V gene: TRBV2; CDR3 protein: CASSVLGTEQYF; CDR3 DNA: TGTGCCAGCAGTGTTCTAGGGACCGAGCAGTACTTC
clone size: -; D gene: -; CDR3 length: 14; J gene: TRBJ1-5; V gene: TRBV5-1; CDR3 protein: CASSRGYPGQPQHF; CDR3 DNA: TGCGCCAGCAGCCGAGGGTACCCAGGCCAGCCCCAGCATTTT
clone size: -; D gene: TRBD1; CDR3 length: 17; J gene: TRBJ1-2; V gene: TRBV6-1; CDR3 protein: CASSEVGGGAFSYGYTF; CDR3 DNA: TGTGCCAGCAGTGAAGTTGGAGGGGGCGCGTTTTCGTATGGCTACACCTTC
clone size: -; D gene: -; CDR3 length: 15; J gene: TRBJ2-5; V gene: TRBV5-1; CDR3 protein: CASSRGGILQETQYF; CDR3 DNA: TGCGCCAGCAGCCGGGGAGGAATACTCCAAGAGACCCAGTACTTC
clone size: -; D gene: -; CDR3 length: 15; J gene: TRBJ1-1; V gene: TRBV9; CDR3 protein: CASSVDPAGNTEAFF; CDR3 DNA: TGTGCCAGCAGCGTAGATCCAGCTGGTAACACTGAAGCTTTCTTT
clone size: -; D gene: -; CDR3 length: 16; J gene: TRBJ1-6; V gene: TRBV5-1; CDR3 protein: CASSLGRGLYNSPLHF; CDR3 DNA: TGCGCCAGCAGCTTGGGGAGAGGGCTCTATAATTCACCCCTCCACTTT
clone size: -; D gene: -; CDR3 length: 14; J gene: TRBJ2-6; V gene: TRBV7-9; CDR3 protein: CARIGGPGANVLTF; CDR3 DNA: TGTGCCAGGATCGGGGGACCCGGGGCCAACGTCCTGACTTTC
clone size: once; D gene: -; CDR3 length: 18; J gene: TRBJ1-6; V gene: TRBV10-3; CDR3 protein: CAISEPPNQHASPSPLHF; CDR3 DNA: TGTGCCATCAGTGAGCCCCCTAATCAACACGCCTCGCCTAGTCCCCTCCACTTT
clone size: -; D gene: TRBD2; CDR3 length: 18; J gene: TRBJ2-7; V gene: TRBV5-1; CDR3 protein: CASSEKIPGLADHYEQYF; CDR3 DNA: TGCGCCAGCAGCGAGAAGATTCCGGGACTAGCGGACCACTACGAGCAGTACTTC
clone size: -; D gene: TRBD1; CDR3 length: 16; J gene: TRBJ1-6; V gene: TRBV19; CDR3 protein: CASSPGTGRHNSPLHF; CDR3 DNA: TGTGCCAGTAGTCCTGGGACAGGGCGTCATAATTCACCCCTCCACTTT
clone size: -; D gene: -; CDR3 length: 14; J gene: TRBJ1-2; V gene: TRBV5-5; CDR3 protein: CASSFGPVVSGYTF; CDR3 DNA: TGTGCCAGCAGCTTTGGTCCGGTGGTCTCTGGCTACACCTTC
clone size: once; D gene: TRBD1; CDR3 length: 14; J gene: TRBJ1-4; V gene: TRBV5-1; CDR3 protein: CASSPGGAEEKLFF; CDR3 DNA: TGCGCCAGCAGCCCAGGGGGCGCGGAGGAAAAACTGTTTTTT
clone size: -; D gene: -; CDR3 length: 14; J gene: TRBJ1-6; V gene: TRBV7-9; CDR3 protein: CASSRSGGTSPLHF; CDR3 DNA: TGTGCCAGCAGCCGCAGCGGGGGTACTTCACCCCTCCACTTT
clone size: -; D gene: TRBD2; CDR3 length: 13; J gene: TRBJ2-7; V gene: TRBV6-1; CDR3 protein: CASSPGRSYEQYF; CDR3 DNA: TGTGCCAGCAGTCCCGGGAGGAGCTACGAGCAGTACTTC
clone size: few; D gene: -; CDR3 length: 11; J gene: TRBJ2-2; V gene: TRBV10-1; CDR3 protein: CASSAAGELFF; CDR3 DNA: TGCGCCAGCAGTGCGGCCGGGGAGCTGTTTTTT
clone size: -; D gene: -; CDR3 length: 13; J gene: TRBJ2-2; V gene: TRBV10-1; CDR3 protein: CASSERAGGELFF; CDR3 DNA: TGCGCCAGCAGTGAAAGGGCTGGCGGGGAGCTGTTTTTT
clone size: -; D gene: -; CDR3 length: 14; J gene: TRBJ2-3; V gene: TRBV29-1; CDR3 protein: CSVGGGHSTDTQYF; CDR3 DNA: TGCAGCGTTGGGGGCGGACATAGCACAGATACGCAGTATTTT
clone size: -; D gene: -; CDR3 length: 16; J gene: TRBJ2-2; V gene: TRBV5-1; CDR3 protein: CASSPAGDSNTGELFF; CDR3 DNA: TGCGCCAGCAGCCCCGCCGGGGACTCGAACACCGGGGAGCTGTTTTTT
clone size: -; D gene: -; CDR3 length: 13; J gene: TRBJ2-1; V gene: TRBV4-1; CDR3 protein: CASSQLTSNEQFF; CDR3 DNA: TGCGCCAGCAGCCAGTTAACATCCAATGAGCAGTTCTTC
clone size: -; D gene: -; CDR3 length: 17; J gene: TRBJ1-1; V gene: TRBV6-1; CDR3 protein: CASSEKLTTTGNTEAFF; CDR3 DNA: TGTGCCAGCAGTGAAAAACTCACTACCACAGGGAACACTGAAGCTTTCTTT
clone size: -; D gene: TRBD2; CDR3 length: 16; J gene: TRBJ2-3; V gene: TRBV7-9; CDR3 protein: CASSSGLAELTDTQYF; CDR3 DNA: TGTGCCAGCAGCTCTGGACTAGCGGAGCTCACAGATACGCAGTATTTT
clone size: -; D gene: TRBD2; CDR3 length: 16; J gene: TRBJ2-1; V gene: TRBV2; CDR3 protein: CASSAAGTSGYNEQFF; CDR3 DNA: TGTGCCAGCAGCGCGGCCGGGACTAGCGGTTACAATGAGCAGTTCTTC
clone size: once; D gene: -; CDR3 length: 14; J gene: TRBJ2-7; V gene: TRBV6-1; CDR3 protein: CASRADTASYEQYF; CDR3 DNA: TGTGCCAGCAGGGCGGATACGGCTTCCTACGAGCAGTACTTC
clone size: -; D gene: TRBD1; CDR3 length: 14; J gene: TRBJ1-1; V gene: TRBV30; CDR3 protein: CAWGVDRGYTEAFF; CDR3 DNA: TGTGCCTGGGGGGTTGACAGGGGTTATACTGAAGCTTTCTTT
clone size: -; D gene: -; CDR3 length: 14; J gene: TRBJ2-5; V gene: TRBV4-1; CDR3 protein: CASSQDLGRGTQYF; CDR3 DNA: TGCGCCAGCAGCCAAGATTTGGGCCGGGGGACCCAGTACTTC
clone size: -; D gene: TRBD2; CDR3 length: 15; J gene: TRBJ2-7; V gene: TRBV6-5; CDR3 protein: CASSYSGTSGLEQYF; CDR3 DNA: TGTGCCAGCAGTTACTCGGGGACTAGCGGTCTCGAGCAGTACTTC
clone size: -; D gene: -; CDR3 length: 15; J gene: TRBJ2-7; V gene: TRBV7-2; CDR3 protein: CASSLTRDSTYEQYF; CDR3 DNA: TGTGCCAGCAGCTTAACGAGGGATTCCACCTACGAGCAGTACTTC
clone size: -; D gene: -; CDR3 length: 16; J gene: TRBJ1-4; V gene: TRBV11-2; CDR3 protein: CASSLGSAVYNEKLFF; CDR3 DNA: TGTGCCAGCAGCTTAGGATCGGCGGTCTATAATGAAAAACTGTTTTTT
clone size: -; D gene: -; CDR3 length: 12; J gene: TRBJ2-3; V gene: TRBV7-9; CDR3 protein: CASSLIPDTQYF; CDR3 DNA: TGTGCCAGCAGCCTCATCCCAGATACGCAGTATTTT